This T cell receptor beta chain was recorded in a study of response to subunit inactivated influenza vaccine. TCRdb ran MiXCR on the RT-PCR reads and lists one entry per CDR3 protein. This table holds around 600,000 distinct CDR3 sequences, about 11% found once. This clonotype was picked up many times. This CDR3 comprises 19 residues. Germline V gene lookup returns CDR1 SGHAT and CDR2 FQNNGV. V was pared by 0 bases and J by 0 bases, with 10 bases of the junction left unmatched. This sample was also put to use in a study of T cells expressing NK-cell markers. That work adds: Scientists made TCR beta cDNA using 5'RACE template switching with UMIs. According to the study, TCR beta repertoires originated from sorted CD3+CD56+NKG2C+, CD3+CD56+NKG2C- and CD3+CD56-NKG2C+ T cells. One of eight sequenced donors was HCMV-seronegative; the other seven were seropositive. CD8+ T cells in 5 or 6 donors included dominant NKG2C+ clonotypes at roughly 1.0-8%. Topping the CD3+CD56-NKG2C+ fraction as well were these clonotypes, in a few donors.

This TCR derives from a man aged 45 to 65 who received an inactivated influenza vaccine. The rearrangement links TRBV11-2 to TRBJ2-1; 8 nucleotides match TRBD1. The source was PBMCs from blood, collected on the day of vaccination. Here the CDR3 DNA reads TGTGCCAGCAGCTTAGATGCGTCAGGGGGCATAAGCTCCTACAATGAGCAGTTCTTC. This gives the protein CASSLDASGGISSYNEQFF.